Below, one T cell receptor beta chain is given with its context. Its antigen is currently unknown. Trimming cost V 2 bases and J 2 bases, with 10 bases left between them. Germline loops: CDR1 SGHRS, CDR2 YFSETQ. The CDR3 has 14 amino acids. Here immunoSEQ multiplex PCR was the method, and the copy in TCRdb shows in-frame clones only, minus some. The repertoire includes about 78,000 clones, 70% to 90% of them detected once, and approximately 3% sits in the top ten. The sample originates from a study of T cells in localized non-small cell lung cancer. Notes on the study in general: Uninvolved adjacent lung had more T cell clonality than any other tissue, topping tumor. Prolonged overall survival went with higher T cell density in the blood.

The chain combines TRBV5-1 with TRBJ1-2; no definite D call. The material sequenced was peripheral blood, taken before any cancer treatment. This TCR was recovered from a man aged 35-75 years with stage I lung adenocarcinoma. CDR3 in amino acids: CASSLEGLNYGYTF. The CDR3 DNA sequence: TGCGCCAGCAGCTTAGAGGGTTTGAACTATGGCTACACCTTC.